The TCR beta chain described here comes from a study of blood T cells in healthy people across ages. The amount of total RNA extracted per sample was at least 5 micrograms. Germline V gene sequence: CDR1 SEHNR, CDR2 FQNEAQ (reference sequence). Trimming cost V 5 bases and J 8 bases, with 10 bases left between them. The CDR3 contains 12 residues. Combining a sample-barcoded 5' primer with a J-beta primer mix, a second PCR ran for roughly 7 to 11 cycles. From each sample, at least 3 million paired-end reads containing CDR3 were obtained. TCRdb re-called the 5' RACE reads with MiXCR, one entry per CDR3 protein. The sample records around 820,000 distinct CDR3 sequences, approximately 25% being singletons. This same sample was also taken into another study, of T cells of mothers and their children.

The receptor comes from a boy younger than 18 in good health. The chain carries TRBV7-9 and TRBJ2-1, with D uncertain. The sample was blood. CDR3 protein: CASSPFGYEQFF. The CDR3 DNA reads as TGTGCCAGCAGCCCCTTTGGTTATGAGCAGTTCTTC.